What follows is one TCR beta chain and its context. Primers used in a second PCR of about 7 to 12 cycles were a sample-barcoded 5' primer and a J-beta primer mix. Each CDR3 protein gets one entry after TCRdb re-called the 5' RACE reads with MiXCR. The sample yields just over 800,000 distinct CDR3 sequences, about 59% seen once. The data originate from a study of blood T cells in healthy people across ages. This receptor was taken from a man aged 25 to 45 in good health. The specimen was blood.

The CDR3 DNA follows: TGCAGCGTTAACGTCGATGAGCAGTTCTTC. Its protein is CSVNVDEQFF. The rearrangement uses TRBV29-1 and TRBJ2-1; D is ambiguous. V was clipped by 5 bases and J by 8 bases, with 7 bases between them. The CDR3 has 10 residues. CDR1 and CDR2 (germline): SQVTM, ANQGSEA.